This T cell receptor beta chain was found in a study of blood T cell repertoires in COVID-19. Profiled with immunoSEQ multiplex PCR; TCRdb holds only in-frame clones, not every one. Among around 160,000 clones listed, about 92% were seen once. The receptor's source is a woman aged 55-70 years with COVID-19, enrolled during active disease. Sequencing input: peripheral blood.

The CDR3 sequence: CSVETGSYEQYF. DNA for the CDR3: TGCAGCGTTGAAACAGGGAGCTACGAGCAGTACTTC. V gene TRBV29-1 combines with J gene TRBJ2-7, with D perhaps matching TRBD1 (6 bases). The CDR3 consists of 12 residues. V lost 2 bases and J lost 3, with 8 bases in between. The germline V gene has CDR1 SQVTM and CDR2 ANQGSEA.